This TCR beta chain emerged from a study of T cell repertoires in cytomegalovirus infection (dated by TCRdb to between 2018 and 2021). General notes on the study: The HLA type of each donor mattered for the analysis, because public TCR beta signatures pointed to carriage of CMV infection along with the matching HLA type. What the research found in general, with its limitations: The ex vivo response was dominated by HLA-C-restricted CMV-specific TCR beta clonotypes, which also provided the single most frequent clonotype in two of eight donors. Carriers of CMV infection plus the relevant HLA type were discriminated by the cumulative frequency of public TCR beta family members in the study cohort and in an independent roughly 380-donor cohort.

The instrument was an Illumina HiSeq 1500. The public reads were reprocessed in TCRdb via fastp at Q25 and MiXCR, keeping in-frame beta chains. Records with the same CDR3 protein are collapsed into one entry carrying the most frequent genes and DNA. Present in this sample are about 360,000 distinct CDR3 sequences, around a sixth of which were seen just once. Of the sample, under 9% falls within the top ten clones. Regarding this clonotype: Its antigen has not been determined. A much larger clone lies a single base off, so this may be a read error.

V loses 9 bases of germline sequence and J loses 5 bases, and the interval between the two ends is 24 bases. From a lookup of the germline V gene, CDR1 and CDR2 are MNHEY and SVGAGI. From cysteine to phenylalanine, the CDR3 is 16 amino acids long. Only the CDR3 DNA is retained, 48 bases long and in frame from the first base. Source material: PBMCs. The chain employs TRBV6-5 and TRBJ2-3; no confident D gene assignment can be made. The receptor's source is a human donor in good health (CMV status not recorded). Some clones in this sample may be carry-over from other donors' samples. The encoded CDR3 is CARSEAWMRVGDTQYF. The DNA reads TGTGCCAGGAGTGAAGCATGGATGCGTGTTGGAGATACGCAGTATTTT.